This T cell receptor (beta chain) is drawn from a study of blood T cells in healthy people across ages. Study-wide findings and caveats: Underestimates were what the diversity estimates from one million T cells were considered to be.

This clonotype turned up a few times. Its antigen is still unknown. PCR was performed a second time for about 7 to 11 cycles using a sample-barcoded 5' primer and a J-beta primer mix. TCRdb redid the calling of the 5' RACE reads with MiXCR, one entry per CDR3 protein. The sample carries about 1.8 million distinct CDR3 sequences, 49% recorded once. CDR1 and CDR2 from the germline V gene are SGHRS and YFSETQ. The CDR3 sequence is 15 residues long. V trimming: 5 bases; J trimming: 0 bases; junction bases outside the gene matches: 5. What was sequenced was blood. This TCR came from a woman aged 40 to 49 in good health. This sequence joins TRBV5-1 and TRBJ2-7; 10 nucleotides align to TRBD1. The CDR3 DNA is TGCGCCAGCAGAACCGGGACAGGGGACTCCTACGAGCAGTACTTC. Its translation: CASRTGTGDSYEQYF.